The rows below give T cell receptor beta chains drawn from one sample of a study of blood T cell repertoires in COVID-19. Sequencing used immunoSEQ multiplex PCR; TCRdb keeps in-frame clones, though not all of them. Of over 200,000 clones in the sample, 70% to 90% were seen once. The source material was peripheral blood. Receptors were obtained from a man older than 75 with acute or convalescent COVID-19. Both conserved end residues are part of each CDR3. The order of the fields is V gene, D gene, J gene, clone size, CDR3 protein, CDR3 DNA. The D gene is left open where the match is weak. Some rows mark clone size as missing; the rest say once, few, many or name a class of expanded clone.

>TRBV14|-|TRBJ2-7|-
CASSQVPQIQQYF
TGTGCCAGCAGCCAAGTACCACAGATTCAGCAGTACTTC
>TRBV7-2|-|TRBJ2-2|-
CASSLVSGYGELFF
TGTGCCAGCAGCTTAGTAAGCGGGTACGGGGAGCTGTTTTTT
>TRBV19|TRBD1|TRBJ1-6|-
CASSARDRGWNSPLHF
TGTGCCAGTAGTGCCCGGGACAGGGGTTGGAATTCACCCCTCCACTTT
>TRBV21-1|-|TRBJ1-5|-
CASSKARGQPQHF
TGTGCCAGCAGCAAAGCCCGAGGGCAGCCCCAGCATTTT
>TRBV30|-|TRBJ1-1|-
CAWSRGMRTEAFF
TGTGCCTGGAGTAGAGGGATGAGGACTGAAGCTTTCTTT
>TRBV6-5|TRBD1|TRBJ1-5|-
CASSRTGGGQPQHF
TGTGCCAGCAGTCGGACAGGGGGCGGTCAGCCCCAGCATTTT
>TRBV5-1|-|TRBJ1-4|-
CASSSRGSTNEKLFF
TGCGCCAGCAGCTCGCGGGGTTCAACTAATGAAAAACTGTTTTTT
>TRBV18|-|TRBJ1-2|-
CASSPPWASNYGYTF
TGTGCCAGCTCACCTCCCTGGGCATCTAACTATGGCTACACCTTC
>TRBV9|-|TRBJ2-1|-
CASSVFQAGEQFF
TGTGCCAGCAGCGTATTCCAGGCGGGCGAGCAGTTCTTC
>TRBV6-5|-|TRBJ2-2|few
CASSYSGETGELFF
TGTGCCAGCAGTTACTCGGGAGAGACCGGGGAGCTGTTTTTT
>TRBV9|TRBD2|TRBJ2-4|-
CASSVGTSGSNIQYF
TGTGCCAGCAGCGTAGGGACTAGCGGGTCCAACATTCAGTACTTC
>TRBV19|-|TRBJ1-2|-
CASQVGLGDYGYTF
TGTGCCAGCCAGGTGGGACTTGGGGACTATGGCTACACCTTC
>TRBV6-6|-|TRBJ2-1|-
CASSSTNEQFF
TGTGCCAGCAGTTCCACAAATGAGCAGTTCTTC
>TRBV3-1/TRBV3-2|TRBD2|TRBJ2-1|-
CASELAGPVNEQFF
TGTGCCAGCGAACTAGCGGGACCGGTCAATGAGCAGTTCTTC
>TRBV15|-|TRBJ1-6|once
CATSRVQGSPLHF
TGTGCCACCAGCAGAGTACAGGGTTCACCCCTCCACTTT
>TRBV19|TRBD1|TRBJ1-5|-
CASRKRWLQGAGIDQPQHF
TGTGCCAGTAGAAAGAGGTGGCTACAGGGGGCCGGGATTGATCAGCCCCAGCATTTT
>TRBV30|-|TRBJ2-4|once
CAWSEDRTKHIQYF
TGTGCCTGGAGTGAAGACAGGACCAAGCACATTCAGTACTTC
>TRBV3-1/TRBV3-2|TRBD1|TRBJ1-2|-
CASSHRSTGLEGYTF
TGTGCCAGCAGCCACCGCTCGACAGGGTTAGAGGGCTACACCTTC
>TRBV27|TRBD1|TRBJ1-2|-
CASSFRSTGNYGYTF
TGTGCCAGCAGTTTCCGATCGACAGGGAACTATGGCTACACCTTC
>TRBV10-1|TRBD1|TRBJ2-7|-
CASYLSRDSQPYEQYF
TGCGCCAGTTATCTATCCCGGGACAGCCAACCCTACGAGCAGTACTTC
>TRBV5-1|-|TRBJ2-5|-
CASSPSPGDGGTQYF
TGCGCCAGCAGCCCTTCTCCAGGGGATGGTGGGACCCAGTACTTC
>TRBV2|TRBD2|TRBJ2-1|-
CASRGPGLVVF
TGTGCCAGCAGGGGGCCGGGACTAGTGGTCTTC
>TRBV18|-|TRBJ2-1|-
CASSPRGGNEQFF
TGTGCCAGCTCACCCCGTGGAGGGAATGAGCAGTTCTTC
>TRBV28|-|TRBJ2-7|-
CASSTGTPKPEQYF
TGTGCCAGCAGTACAGGGACACCAAAACCCGAGCAGTACTTC